This TCR beta chain was captured in a study of cytotoxic CD8 clonotypes in ibrutinib-treated CLL. Study context: IGHV unmutated 17 to 18; relapsed/refractory 11; treatment-naive over 14. Collecting the response samples happened after a median roughly 13 months of treatment, with a range of 6 to 36. After a median of about 70 months, around 15 patients stayed remitted and 12 progressed; responses had been partial in about 24 and complete in 2.

Remarks on this clone: Its specificity is unknown. A junction boundary mismatches the germline segment, possibly from a read error.

The germline gives CDR1 DFQATT, CDR2 SNEGSKA (reference sequence). The CDR3 loop spans 10 amino acids. TCRdb's copy holds only in-frame clones and misses some; the assay was immunoSEQ multiplex PCR. The sample records around 70,000 clones, 68% being singletons. Study outcomes and limitations: Baseline values of clonality outstripped age-matched healthy donors and followed circulating CD8+ T-cell counts.

The sequences come from PBMCs, collected after 12 months of ibrutinib treatment. The receptor comes from a human donor with chronic lymphocytic leukemia. V gene TRBV20-1 combines with J gene TRBJ1-1; 7 nucleotides agree with TRBD1. The CDR3 protein is CSARDGQATF. The CDR3 nucleotides read TGCAGTGCTAGAGACGGACAGGCTACCTTT.